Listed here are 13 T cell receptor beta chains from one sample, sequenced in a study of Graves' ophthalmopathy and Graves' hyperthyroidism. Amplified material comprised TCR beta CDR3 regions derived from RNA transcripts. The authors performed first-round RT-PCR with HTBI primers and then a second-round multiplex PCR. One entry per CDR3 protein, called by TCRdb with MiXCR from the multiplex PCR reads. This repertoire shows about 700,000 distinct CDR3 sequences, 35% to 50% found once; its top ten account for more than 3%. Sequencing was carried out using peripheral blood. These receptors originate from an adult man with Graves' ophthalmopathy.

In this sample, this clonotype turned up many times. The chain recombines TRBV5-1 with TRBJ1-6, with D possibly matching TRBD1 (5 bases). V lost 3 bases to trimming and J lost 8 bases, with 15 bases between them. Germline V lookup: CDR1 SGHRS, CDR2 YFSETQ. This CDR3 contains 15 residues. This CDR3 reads CASSSGDHTDSPLHF. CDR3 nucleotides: TGCGCCAGCAGCTCTGGGGACCATACCGATTCACCCCTCCACTTT.

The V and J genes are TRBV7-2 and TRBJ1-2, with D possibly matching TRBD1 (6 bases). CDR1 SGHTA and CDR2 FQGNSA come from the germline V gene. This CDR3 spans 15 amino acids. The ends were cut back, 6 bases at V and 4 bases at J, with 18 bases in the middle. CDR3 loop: CASSPQGPAGYGYTF. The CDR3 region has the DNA TGTGCCAGCAGTCCACAGGGACCCGCGGGCTATGGCTACACCTTC.

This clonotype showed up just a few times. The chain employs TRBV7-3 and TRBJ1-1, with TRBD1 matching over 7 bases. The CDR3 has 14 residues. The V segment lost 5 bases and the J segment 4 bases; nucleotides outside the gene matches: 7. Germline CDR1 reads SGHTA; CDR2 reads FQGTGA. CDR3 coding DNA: TGTGCCAGCAGCCCAGGGGGGTCGACCACTGAAGCTTTCTTT. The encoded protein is CASSPGGSTTEAFF.

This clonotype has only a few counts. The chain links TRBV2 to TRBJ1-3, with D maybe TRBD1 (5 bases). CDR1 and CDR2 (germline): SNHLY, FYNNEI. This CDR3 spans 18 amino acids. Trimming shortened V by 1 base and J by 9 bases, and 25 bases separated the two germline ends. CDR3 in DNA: TGTGCCAGCAGTGAAGACCTTTGGGGCCGCGGTGGAAAGGGCACCATATATTTT. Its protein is CASSEDLWGRGGKGTIYF.

The CDR3 nucleotides read TGTGCCAGCAGCCGAGGGACCTTTGACAAGTACTTC. It yields the protein CASSRGTFDKYF. The rearrangement links TRBV14 to TRBJ2-7, with D possibly being TRBD1 or TRBD2 (5 bases each). Trimming removed 4 bases from V and 11 bases from J, with 15 bases in between. This CDR3 comprises 12 residues. Per the germline V gene, CDR1 is SGHDN and CDR2 is FVKESK. Full variable domain (remainder filled in from reference TRBV14 and TRBJ2-7): EAGVTQFPSHSVIEKGQTVTLRCDPISGHDNLYWYRRVMGKEIKFLLHFVKESKQDESGMPNNRFLAERTGGTYSTLKVQPAELEDSGVYFCASSRGTFDKYFGPGTRLTVT.

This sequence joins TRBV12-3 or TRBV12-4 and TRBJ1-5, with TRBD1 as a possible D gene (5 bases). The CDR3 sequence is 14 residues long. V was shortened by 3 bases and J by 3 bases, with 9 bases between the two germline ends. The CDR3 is CASSLSQANQPQHF. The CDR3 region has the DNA TGTGCCAGCAGTTTGTCACAGGCCAATCAGCCCCAGCATTTT.

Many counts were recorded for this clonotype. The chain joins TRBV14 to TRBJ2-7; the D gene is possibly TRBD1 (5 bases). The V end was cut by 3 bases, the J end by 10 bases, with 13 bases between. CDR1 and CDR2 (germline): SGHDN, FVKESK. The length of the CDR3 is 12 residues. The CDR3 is CASSHGQVRQYF. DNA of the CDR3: TGTGCCAGCAGCCATGGACAAGTGAGACAGTACTTC.

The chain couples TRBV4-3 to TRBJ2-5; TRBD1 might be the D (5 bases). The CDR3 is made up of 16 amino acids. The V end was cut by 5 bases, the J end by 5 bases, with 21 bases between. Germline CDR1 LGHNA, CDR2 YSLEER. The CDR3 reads CASSLKEVGAYETQYF. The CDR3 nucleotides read TGCGCCAGCAGCTTGAAAGAAGTAGGGGCCTATGAGACCCAGTACTTC.

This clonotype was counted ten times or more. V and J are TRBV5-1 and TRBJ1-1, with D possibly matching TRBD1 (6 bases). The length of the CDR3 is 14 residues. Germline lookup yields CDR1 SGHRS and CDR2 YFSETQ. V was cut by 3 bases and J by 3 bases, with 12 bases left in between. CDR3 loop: CASSSTGSHTEAFF. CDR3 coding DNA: TGCGCCAGCAGCTCTACAGGGAGTCACACTGAAGCTTTCTTT.

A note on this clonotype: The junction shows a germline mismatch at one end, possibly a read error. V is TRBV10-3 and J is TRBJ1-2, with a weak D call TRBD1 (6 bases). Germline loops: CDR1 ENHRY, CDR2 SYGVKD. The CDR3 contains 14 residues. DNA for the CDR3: TGTGCCAGCAGTTTAGGGTCGGGACACGATGGCTACACCTTC. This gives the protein CASSLGSGHDGYTF.

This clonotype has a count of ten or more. The CDR3 protein is CSARDMGGHYGYTF. Here the CDR3 DNA reads TGCAGTGCTAGAGATATGGGGGGCCACTATGGCTACACCTTC. The genes are TRBV20-1 and TRBJ1-2; D is possibly TRBD1 (6 bases). Germline lookup yields CDR1 DFQATT and CDR2 SNEGSKA (reference sequence). The CDR3 is 14 amino acids. Trimming cost V 0 bases and J 3 bases, with 11 bases left between them.

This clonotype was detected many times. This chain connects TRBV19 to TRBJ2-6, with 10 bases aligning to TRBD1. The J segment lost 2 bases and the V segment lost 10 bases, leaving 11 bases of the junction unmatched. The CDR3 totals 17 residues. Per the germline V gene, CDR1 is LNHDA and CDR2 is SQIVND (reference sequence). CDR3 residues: CATSGTGVSAGANVLTF. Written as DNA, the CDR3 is TGTGCCACCTCCGGGACAGGGGTTTCTGCTGGGGCCAACGTCCTGACTTTC.

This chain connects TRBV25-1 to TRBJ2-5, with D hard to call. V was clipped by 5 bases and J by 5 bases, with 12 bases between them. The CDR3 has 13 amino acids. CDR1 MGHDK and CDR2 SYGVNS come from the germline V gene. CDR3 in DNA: TGTGCCAGCAGTCAGTCCCGGGTGGAGACCCAGTACTTC. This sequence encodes CASSQSRVETQYF.